The 15 T cell receptor beta chains presented below share a single source sample, sequenced in a study of a mutant IDH1 vaccine in newly diagnosed glioma. Only in-frame clones appear in the TCRdb table, and some are missing; sequencing was by immunoSEQ multiplex PCR. The table includes 75,000 to 80,000 clones, roughly 90% detected once. For these TCRs, the target antigens are not known. Time point here: week 5, during vaccination. Vaccination used 300 ug of mutant IDH1 20-mer peptide per dose, with topical imiquimod. Sequencing was performed on PBMCs, taken from a glioma patient whose treatment included an IDH1 peptide vaccine. These receptors were collected from a woman between 50 and 59 years old with glioma.

This chain links TRBV19 with TRBJ2-1; no clear D gene. The V end was cut by 5 bases, the J end by 7 bases, with 15 bases between. Germline V gene lookup returns CDR1 LNHDA and CDR2 SQIVND (reference sequence). The CDR3 runs to 14 residues. The CDR3 coding sequence is TGTGCCAGTAGTCCGGCAACCGACCCTAATGAGCAGTTCTTC. Translating gives CASSPATDPNEQFF.

The chain is built from TRBV5-1 and TRBJ1-1; D gene unclear. Germline values: CDR1 SGHRS, CDR2 YFSETQ. V was trimmed by 4 bases and J by 0 bases, leaving 13 bases between them. The CDR3 is made up of 15 amino acids. This chain's CDR3 is CASSPLSNMNTEAFF. CDR3 nucleotide sequence: TGCGCCAGCAGCCCCCTGAGCAACATGAACACTGAAGCTTTCTTT.

The rearrangement links TRBV29-1 to TRBJ2-1; a weak D match, TRBD1 (7 bases). This CDR3 contains 16 residues. V was trimmed by 6 bases and J by 1 base, leaving 19 bases between them. Per germline, CDR1 SQVTM and CDR2 ANQGSEA. The CDR3 sequence is CSVRGLRGISYNEQFF. DNA of the CDR3: TGCAGCGTAAGGGGGCTCCGCGGGATTTCCTACAATGAGCAGTTCTTC.

The chain is built from TRBV29-1 and TRBJ1-1; no clear D gene. This CDR3 is built from 13 residues. V lost 2 bases and J lost 1, with 8 bases in between. Germline assignment: CDR1 SQVTM and CDR2 ANQGSEA. The CDR3 spells CSVELGRNTEAFF. The CDR3 DNA is TGCAGCGTTGAATTGGGCCGGAACACTGAAGCTTTCTTT.

The gene calls are TRBV5-1 and TRBJ1-1, with D possibly TRBD1 on 5 matching bases. Trimming stripped 4 bases from V and 5 bases from J, with 18 bases between. The CDR3 is made up of 15 amino acids. The germline CDR1 and CDR2 sequences are SGHRS and YFSETQ. CDR3 DNA: TGCGCCAGCAGCAAAGGAGGGACGCTGGAGACTGAAGCTTTCTTT. Protein product: CASSKGGTLETEAFF.

The chain links TRBV25-1 to TRBJ1-2; 8 bases are a match to TRBD1. J lost 7 bases, V lost 3 bases, and 10 bases had no gene match. Germline assignment: CDR1 MGHDK and CDR2 SYGVNS. The CDR3 has 15 amino acids. In nucleotides, the CDR3 is TGTGCCAGCAGTGATCTGGACAGGGAGTCGGCTGGCTACACCTTC. Protein: CASSDLDRESAGYTF.

In this sample, this clone turned up once. The chain recombines TRBV7-9 with TRBJ2-1; 8 bases are shared with TRBD1. Germline V CDR1 and CDR2: SEHNR, FQNEAQ (reference sequence). V lost 5 bases, J lost 3 bases, and 15 bases stayed unmatched. This CDR3 has 18 residues. The CDR3 loop reads CASSPPFRHRGIYNEQFF. DNA for the CDR3: TGTGCCAGCAGCCCCCCATTTAGGCACAGGGGGATCTACAATGAGCAGTTCTTC.

The chain has TRBV21-1 and TRBJ2-3. TRBV21-1 is designated a pseudogene. The CDR3 sequence is 9 residues long. The CDR3 nucleotides are TGTGCCAGCAGGGATACGCAGTATTTT. Translating gives CASRDTQYF.

The chain links TRBV6-5 to TRBJ2-7; D may match TRBD1 or TRBD2 (6 bases each). CDR3 length: 16 amino acids. Per the germline V gene, CDR1 is MNHEY and CDR2 is SVGAGI. Trimming pared 3 bases from V and 6 bases from J, leaving 21 bases between. DNA for the CDR3: TGTGCCAGCAGTTATTCGGGGACGGGGGCCTACTCCGAGCAGTACTTC. Encoded protein: CASSYSGTGAYSEQYF.

The chain employs TRBV9 and TRBJ2-5, with 8 bases that match TRBD2. After removal of 0 bases from V and 1 base from J, the junction contained 5 bases not matched to a gene. This CDR3 spans 16 amino acids. The germline gives CDR1 SGDLS, CDR2 YYNGEE. This chain's CDR3 is CASSVEAGGFQETQYF. The CDR3 DNA is TGTGCCAGCAGCGTAGAGGCGGGAGGCTTCCAAGAGACCCAGTACTTC.

In its sample, this clone was seen a few times. The CDR3 spells CASSLKAVLGLRETQYF. Here the CDR3 DNA reads TGTGCCAGCAGCTTAAAGGCTGTTTTGGGGTTACGAGAGACCCAGTACTTC. The genes are TRBV7-3 and TRBJ2-5; D gene uncertain. Deletions cut 1 base from V and 4 bases from J, with 19 bases between. The CDR3 totals 17 residues. The V gene's germline CDR1 is SGHTA and CDR2 FQGTGA.

V is TRBV19 and J is TRBJ2-7; D not resolved. Per the germline V gene, CDR1 is LNHDA and CDR2 is SQIVND (reference sequence). Trimming took off 3 bases at V and 4 bases at J, with 7 bases between the two ends. This CDR3 has 12 amino acids. The CDR3 is CASSIHSYEQYF. CDR3 nucleotides: TGTGCCAGTAGTATTCACAGTTACGAGCAGTACTTC.

The gene calls are TRBV4-2 and TRBJ1-6, with D uncertain. The CDR3 is 14 residues long. Germline V gives CDR1 LGHNA, CDR2 YNFKEQ. Trimming cost V 4 bases and J 5 bases, with 9 bases left between them. CDR3 sequence reads: CASSRGGNNSPLHF. CDR3 in DNA: TGTGCCAGCAGCCGGGGAGGGAATAATTCACCCCTCCACTTT.

The rearrangement links TRBV28 to TRBJ1-5, with unresolved D. Germline V gene sequence: CDR1 MDHEN, CDR2 SYDVKM. Deletions cut 1 base from V and 7 bases from J, with 8 bases between. The CDR3 consists of 13 residues. CDR3 in DNA: TGTGCCAGCAGTTTATTCTCCGAACAGCCCCAGCATTTT. Its protein product is CASSLFSEQPQHF.

This chain links TRBV7-8 with TRBJ2-7, with D possibly being TRBD2 (6 bases). The CDR3 consists of 14 residues. V was clipped by 5 bases and J by 3 bases, with 14 bases between them. Germline V gives CDR1 SGHVS, CDR2 FQNEAQ. This CDR3 is CASSRGGDHYEQYF. The CDR3, as DNA: TGTGCCAGCAGCCGCGGAGGGGACCACTACGAGCAGTACTTC.